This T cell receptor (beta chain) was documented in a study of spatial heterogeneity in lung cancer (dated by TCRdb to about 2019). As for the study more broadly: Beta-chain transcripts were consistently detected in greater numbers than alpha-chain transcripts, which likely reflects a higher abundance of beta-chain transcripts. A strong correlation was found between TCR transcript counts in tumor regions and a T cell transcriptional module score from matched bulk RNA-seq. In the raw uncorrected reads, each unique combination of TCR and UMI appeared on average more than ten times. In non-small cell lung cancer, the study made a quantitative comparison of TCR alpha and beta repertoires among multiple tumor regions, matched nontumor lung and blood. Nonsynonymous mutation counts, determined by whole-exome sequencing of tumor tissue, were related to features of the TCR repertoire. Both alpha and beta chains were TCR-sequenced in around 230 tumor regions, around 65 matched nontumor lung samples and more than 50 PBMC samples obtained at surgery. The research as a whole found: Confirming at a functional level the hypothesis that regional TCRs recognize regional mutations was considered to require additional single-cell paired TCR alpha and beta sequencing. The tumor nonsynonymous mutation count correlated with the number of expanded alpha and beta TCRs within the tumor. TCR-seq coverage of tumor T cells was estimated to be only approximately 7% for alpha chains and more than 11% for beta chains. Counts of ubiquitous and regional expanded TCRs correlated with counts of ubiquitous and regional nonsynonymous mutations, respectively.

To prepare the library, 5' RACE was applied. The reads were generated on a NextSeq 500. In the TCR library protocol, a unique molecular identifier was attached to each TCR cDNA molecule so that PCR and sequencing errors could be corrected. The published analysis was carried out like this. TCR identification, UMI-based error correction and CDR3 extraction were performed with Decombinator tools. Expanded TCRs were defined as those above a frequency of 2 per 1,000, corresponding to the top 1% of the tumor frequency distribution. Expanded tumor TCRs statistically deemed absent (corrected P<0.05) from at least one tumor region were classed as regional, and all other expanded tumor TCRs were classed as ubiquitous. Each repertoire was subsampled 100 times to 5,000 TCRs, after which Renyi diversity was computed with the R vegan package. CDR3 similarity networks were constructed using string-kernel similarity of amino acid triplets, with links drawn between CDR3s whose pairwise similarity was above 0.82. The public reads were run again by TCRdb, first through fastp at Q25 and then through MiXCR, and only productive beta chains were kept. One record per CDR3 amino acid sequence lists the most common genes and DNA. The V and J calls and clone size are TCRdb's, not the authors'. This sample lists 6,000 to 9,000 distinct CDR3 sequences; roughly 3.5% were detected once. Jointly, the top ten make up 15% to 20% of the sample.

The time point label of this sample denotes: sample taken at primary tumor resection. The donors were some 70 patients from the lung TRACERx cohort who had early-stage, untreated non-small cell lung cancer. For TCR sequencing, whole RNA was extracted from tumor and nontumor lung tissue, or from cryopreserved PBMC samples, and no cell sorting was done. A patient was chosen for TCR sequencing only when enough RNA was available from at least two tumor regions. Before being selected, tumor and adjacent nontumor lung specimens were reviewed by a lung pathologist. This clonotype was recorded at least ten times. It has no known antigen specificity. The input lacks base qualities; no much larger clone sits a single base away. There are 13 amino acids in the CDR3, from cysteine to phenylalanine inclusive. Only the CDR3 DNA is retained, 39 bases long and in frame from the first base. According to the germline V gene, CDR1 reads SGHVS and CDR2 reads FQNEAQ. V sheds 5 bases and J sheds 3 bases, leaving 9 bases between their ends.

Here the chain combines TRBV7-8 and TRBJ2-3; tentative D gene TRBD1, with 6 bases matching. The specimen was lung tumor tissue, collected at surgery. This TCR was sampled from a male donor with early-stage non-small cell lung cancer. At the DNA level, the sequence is TGTGCCAGCAGCCCAGGGGCGACAGATACGCAGTATTTT. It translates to CASSPGATDTQYF.